This passage covers 25 T cell receptor beta chains from one sample sequenced in a study of blood T cell repertoires in COVID-19. Assay used: immunoSEQ multiplex PCR; TCRdb lists only in-frame clones, some missing. The sample lists about 280,000 clones; about 88% were seen once. Material for sequencing was peripheral blood. The origin of the receptors is a woman aged 30 to 39 with COVID-19, enrolled during active disease.

The chain has TRBV27 and TRBJ2-7, with a weak D call TRBD2 (6 bases). This CDR3 has 15 amino acids. Looked up from germline, CDR1 is MNHEY and CDR2 is SMNVEV (reference sequence). Trimming cost V 3 bases and J 0 bases, with 12 bases left between them. The CDR3 reads CASSFTAGDSYEQYF. The CDR3 DNA reads TGTGCCAGCAGTTTCACAGCGGGCGACTCCTACGAGCAGTACTTC.

The chain employs TRBV9 and TRBJ1-4; 7 bases line up with TRBD1. This CDR3 has 15 residues. Germline CDR1 is SGDLS and CDR2 is YYNGEE. Losses at the gene ends were 4 bases for V and 6 bases for J; bases not matched to a gene: 9. This CDR3 reads CASSPWTGGDEKLFF. CDR3 DNA: TGTGCCAGCAGCCCTTGGACAGGTGGGGATGAAAAACTGTTTTTT.

The genes are TRBV28 and TRBJ2-2; possibly TRBD1 for D (6 bases). The germline V gene has CDR1 MDHEN and CDR2 SYDVKM. Trimming took off 6 bases at V and 6 bases at J, with 20 bases between the two ends. The CDR3 covers 16 residues. CDR3 amino acids: CASSQIRQVLPGELFF. DNA for the CDR3: TGTGCCAGCAGCCAAATCAGACAGGTTCTCCCCGGGGAGCTGTTTTTT.

This rearrangement joins TRBV6-1 to TRBJ2-2; 12 nucleotides line up with TRBD2. Per the germline V gene, CDR1 is MNHNS and CDR2 is SASEGT. With V trimmed by 4 bases and J by 1 base, 4 bases remained unmatched. The CDR3 runs to 17 residues. CDR3 in DNA: TGTGCCAGCAGTGTGCTACTAGCGGGAGGGAACACCGGGGAGCTGTTTTTT. Amino acid sequence: CASSVLLAGGNTGELFF.

The chain has TRBV14 and TRBJ1-1; D remains ambiguous. This CDR3 is 15 amino acids long. V lost 0 bases to trimming and J lost 0 bases, with 8 bases between them. CDR1 and CDR2 (germline): SGHDN, FVKESK. CDR3 sequence: CASSQDERLNTEAFF. The CDR3, as DNA: TGTGCCAGCAGCCAAGATGAGAGGTTGAACACTGAAGCTTTCTTT.

The chain carries TRBV7-2 and TRBJ1-6; D is unresolved. In germline, CDR1 is SGHTA, CDR2 FQGNSA. This CDR3 comprises 15 residues. V was shortened by 5 bases and J by 7 bases, with 15 bases between the two germline ends. Written as DNA, the CDR3 is TGTGCCAGCAGCCTTAGCGTACAGCTAAATTCACCCCTCCACTTT. It specifies CASSLSVQLNSPLHF.

CDR3 residues: CATSDRGLAQETQYF. CDR3 nucleotides: TGTGCCACCAGTGACCGGGGACTGGCACAAGAGACCCAGTACTTC. The chain combines TRBV24-1 with TRBJ2-5, with a weak D call TRBD2 (6 bases). Germline CDR1 reads KGHDR; CDR2 reads SFDVKD. The CDR3 contains 15 residues. V gave up 4 bases and J gave up 2 bases, with 13 bases separating them.

The chain carries TRBV27 and TRBJ2-4; 9 nucleotides align to TRBD1. From germline, CDR1 is MNHEY and CDR2 SMNVEV (reference sequence). V gave up 10 bases and J gave up 0 bases; unmatched junction bases: 19. The CDR3 length is 19 residues. The CDR3 DNA sequence: TGTGCCACCTACCTTCCGGGACAGGGCTATCAACTAGCCAAAAACATTCAGTACTTC. This codes for CATYLPGQGYQLAKNIQYF.

J is TRBJ2-5 and V is TRBV5-4; 12 bases agree with TRBD2. CDR1 is SGHNT, CDR2 YYREEE, per germline (reference sequence). Trimming took 0 bases from V and 1 from J; bases not matched to a gene: 1. CDR3 length equals 16 residues. For the CDR3, the DNA is TGTGCCAGCAGCTTGGGGACTAGCGGGGCCCAAGAGACCCAGTACTTC. Its protein is CASSLGTSGAQETQYF.

The chain is built from TRBV6-5 and TRBJ2-2, with D possibly being TRBD2 (6 bases). The V end was cut by 3 bases, the J end by 4 bases, with 9 bases between. Germline V CDR1 and CDR2: MNHEY, SVGAGI. This CDR3 contains 14 residues. CDR3 bases: TGTGCCAGCAGTTATGCGGGGTCCACCGGGGAGCTGTTTTTT. This encodes CASSYAGSTGELFF.

This rearrangement joins TRBV28 to TRBJ2-7; 10 nucleotides line up with TRBD2. The germline V gene encodes CDR1 MDHEN and CDR2 SYDVKM. Trimming took 6 bases from V and 7 from J; bases not matched to a gene: 9. This CDR3 is 14 amino acids long. CDR3 DNA sequence: TGTGCCAGCAGCTCGGGACTAGCGTTTTCAGAGCAGTACTTC. Its translation is CASSSGLAFSEQYF.

This clone appeared a single time. The chain recombines TRBV5-1 with TRBJ1-1; TRBD1 aligns across 10 bases. CDR3 length equals 16 residues. CDR1 and CDR2 from the germline V gene are SGHRS and YFSETQ. Trimming took 4 bases from V and 4 from J; bases not matched to a gene: 10. CDR3 DNA: TGCGCCAGCAGCCGCCAGACAGGGGGCACGGGCACTGAAGCTTTCTTT. Amino acid sequence: CASSRQTGGTGTEAFF.

The chain employs TRBV6-5 and TRBJ2-1, with 14 bases lining up with TRBD2. J gave up 11 bases and V 0 bases, and 3 bases lay outside the gene matches. Germline values: CDR1 MNHEY, CDR2 SVGAGI. This CDR3 comprises 15 residues. In nucleotides, the CDR3 is TGTGCCAGCAGTTACTCCGGGACTAGCGGGAGTCAGCAGTTCTTC. It codes for CASSYSGTSGSQQFF.

The chain employs TRBV4-3 and TRBJ1-2, with D tentatively TRBD1 (5 bases). This CDR3 has 14 amino acids. The germline V and J ends were trimmed by 4 bases and 8 bases, with 17 bases remaining between them. Germline values: CDR1 LGHNA, CDR2 YSLEER. CDR3 in amino acids: CASSLADTLVGYTF. The DNA for the CDR3 is TGCGCCAGCAGCCTTGCGGACACCCTTGTGGGCTACACCTTC.

V usage is TRBV15 and J usage is TRBJ2-5, with 10 bases aligning to TRBD2. V lost 2 bases and J lost 4; bases outside the gene matches: 1. The CDR3 sequence is 14 residues long. CDR1 LNHNV and CDR2 YYDKDF come from the germline V gene (reference sequence). For the CDR3, the DNA is TGTGCCACCAGCAGACTAGCGGGAGTAGAGACCCAGTACTTC. Amino acid sequence: CATSRLAGVETQYF.

This clone has a handful of counts. V is TRBV5-5 and J is TRBJ2-1, with 7 positions matching TRBD2. The trim removed 0 bases at V and 2 bases at J, leaving 5 bases unmatched. Germline-derived CDR1 and CDR2 are SGHKS and YYEKEE (reference sequence). The CDR3 runs to 16 residues. CDR3 sequence (DNA): TGTGCCAGCAGCTTGGACGGCGGGAGTGCCTACAATGAGCAGTTCTTC. Protein product: CASSLDGGSAYNEQFF.

Worth noting for this clone: Other DNA sequences in the same sample also yield this CDR3. The chain has TRBV15 and TRBJ1-3; D call uncertain. Trimming stripped 0 bases from V and 4 bases from J, with 4 bases between. CDR3 length equals 13 residues. The germline CDR1 and CDR2 sequences are LNHNV and YYDKDF (reference sequence). The CDR3 DNA sequence: TGTGCCACCAGCAGAGATCCGGGAAACACCATATATTTT. Its translation is CATSRDPGNTIYF. Drawing the rest from reference TRBV15 and TRBJ1-3, the complete variable domain is DAMVIQNPRYQVTQFGKPVTLSCSQTLNHNVMYWYQQKSSQAPKLLFHYYDKDFNNEADTPDNFQSRRPNTSFCFLDIRSPGLGDTAMYLCATSRDPGNTIYFGEGSWLTVV.

The chain employs TRBV5-1 and TRBJ2-3; possibly TRBD2 for D (5 bases). Trimming took off 0 bases at V and 6 bases at J, with 17 bases between the two ends. The CDR3 has 16 residues. Germline V gives CDR1 SGHRS, CDR2 YFSETQ. As DNA, the CDR3 is TGCGCCAGCAGCTTGGGGCGGGCTCCCCCACGGGATACGCAGTATTTT. It translates to CASSLGRAPPRDTQYF.

This clone occurred a few times. The chain couples TRBV6-5 to TRBJ1-1; no firm D call. Looked up from germline, CDR1 is MNHEY and CDR2 is SVGAGI. The CDR3 is 13 residues long. The V and J ends lost 2 bases and 4 bases respectively, with 8 bases between them. As DNA, the CDR3 is TGTGCCAGCAGTTACACCCGAGGCACTGAAGCTTTCTTT. Translating gives CASSYTRGTEAFF.

The chain recombines TRBV15 with TRBJ1-6; unclear D gene. The CDR3 is 14 amino acids. Trimming took off 8 bases at V and 0 bases at J, with 8 bases between the two ends. Germline-derived CDR1 and CDR2 are LNHNV and YYDKDF (reference sequence). The CDR3 sequence: CATSEGSYNSPLHF. CDR3 nucleotide sequence: TGTGCCACCTCCGAGGGCTCCTATAATTCACCCCTCCACTTT.

The CDR3 sequence is CASCVGLAGVETQYF. The CDR3 DNA reads TGTGCCAGCTGTGTCGGACTAGCGGGAGTAGAGACCCAGTACTTC. The rearrangement uses TRBV2 and TRBJ2-5, with 13 bases matching TRBD2. Looked up from germline, CDR1 is SNHLY and CDR2 is FYNNEI. The trim removed 8 bases at V and 4 bases at J, leaving 7 bases unmatched. The CDR3 covers 15 residues. Using reference TRBV2 and TRBJ2-5 for the parts outside the CDR3, the full variable domain is EPEVTQTPSHQVTQMGQEVILRCVPISNHLYFYWYRQILGQKVEFLVSFYNNEISEKSEIFDDQFSVERPDGSNFTLKIRSTKLEDSAMYFCASCVGLAGVETQYFGPGTRLLVL.

The chain couples TRBV14 to TRBJ2-6; TRBD2 matches at 8 bases. The CDR3 sequence is 17 residues long. J lost 2 bases, V lost 2 bases, and 5 bases had no gene match. Germline V gene lookup returns CDR1 SGHDN and CDR2 FVKESK. CDR3 sequence: CASSQRGLATGANVLTF. CDR3 nucleotides: TGTGCCAGCAGCCAACGAGGACTAGCAACTGGGGCCAACGTCCTGACTTTC. The full variable domain, with the rest looked up from reference TRBV14 and TRBJ2-6, is EAGVTQFPSHSVIEKGQTVTLRCDPISGHDNLYWYRRVMGKEIKFLLHFVKESKQDESGMPNNRFLAERTGGTYSTLKVQPAELEDSGVYFCASSQRGLATGANVLTFGAGSRLTVL.

The chain couples TRBV18 to TRBJ2-7, with TRBD2 matching 10 bases. CDR1 and CDR2 from the germline V gene are KGHSH and LQKENI. CDR3 length equals 14 residues. Trimming removed 5 bases from V and 6 bases from J; junction bases left unmatched: 7. The CDR3 spells CASSASGTSAEQYF. DNA of the CDR3: TGTGCCAGCTCAGCTTCCGGGACTAGCGCCGAGCAGTACTTC.

J is TRBJ2-4 and V is TRBV6-4, with no clear D. Germline CDR1 is MRHNA and CDR2 is SNTAGT. Trimming cost V 0 bases and J 3 bases, with 18 bases left between them. This CDR3 spans 18 amino acids. CDR3 nucleotide sequence: TGTGCCAGCAGTGACTCGATGAGAGTATCCGGTCGCAAAAACATTCAGTACTTC. Its translation: CASSDSMRVSGRKNIQYF.

CDR3 protein: CASSLGAGLSHYGYTF. CDR3 coding DNA: TGTGCCAGCAGCTTGGGGGCAGGGTTATCCCACTATGGCTACACCTTC. V and J are TRBV5-5 and TRBJ1-2; weak D call: TRBD1 (5 bases). The CDR3 sequence is 16 residues long. Trimming removed 0 bases from V and 3 bases from J, with 15 bases in between. CDR1 SGHKS and CDR2 YYEKEE come from the germline V gene (reference sequence).